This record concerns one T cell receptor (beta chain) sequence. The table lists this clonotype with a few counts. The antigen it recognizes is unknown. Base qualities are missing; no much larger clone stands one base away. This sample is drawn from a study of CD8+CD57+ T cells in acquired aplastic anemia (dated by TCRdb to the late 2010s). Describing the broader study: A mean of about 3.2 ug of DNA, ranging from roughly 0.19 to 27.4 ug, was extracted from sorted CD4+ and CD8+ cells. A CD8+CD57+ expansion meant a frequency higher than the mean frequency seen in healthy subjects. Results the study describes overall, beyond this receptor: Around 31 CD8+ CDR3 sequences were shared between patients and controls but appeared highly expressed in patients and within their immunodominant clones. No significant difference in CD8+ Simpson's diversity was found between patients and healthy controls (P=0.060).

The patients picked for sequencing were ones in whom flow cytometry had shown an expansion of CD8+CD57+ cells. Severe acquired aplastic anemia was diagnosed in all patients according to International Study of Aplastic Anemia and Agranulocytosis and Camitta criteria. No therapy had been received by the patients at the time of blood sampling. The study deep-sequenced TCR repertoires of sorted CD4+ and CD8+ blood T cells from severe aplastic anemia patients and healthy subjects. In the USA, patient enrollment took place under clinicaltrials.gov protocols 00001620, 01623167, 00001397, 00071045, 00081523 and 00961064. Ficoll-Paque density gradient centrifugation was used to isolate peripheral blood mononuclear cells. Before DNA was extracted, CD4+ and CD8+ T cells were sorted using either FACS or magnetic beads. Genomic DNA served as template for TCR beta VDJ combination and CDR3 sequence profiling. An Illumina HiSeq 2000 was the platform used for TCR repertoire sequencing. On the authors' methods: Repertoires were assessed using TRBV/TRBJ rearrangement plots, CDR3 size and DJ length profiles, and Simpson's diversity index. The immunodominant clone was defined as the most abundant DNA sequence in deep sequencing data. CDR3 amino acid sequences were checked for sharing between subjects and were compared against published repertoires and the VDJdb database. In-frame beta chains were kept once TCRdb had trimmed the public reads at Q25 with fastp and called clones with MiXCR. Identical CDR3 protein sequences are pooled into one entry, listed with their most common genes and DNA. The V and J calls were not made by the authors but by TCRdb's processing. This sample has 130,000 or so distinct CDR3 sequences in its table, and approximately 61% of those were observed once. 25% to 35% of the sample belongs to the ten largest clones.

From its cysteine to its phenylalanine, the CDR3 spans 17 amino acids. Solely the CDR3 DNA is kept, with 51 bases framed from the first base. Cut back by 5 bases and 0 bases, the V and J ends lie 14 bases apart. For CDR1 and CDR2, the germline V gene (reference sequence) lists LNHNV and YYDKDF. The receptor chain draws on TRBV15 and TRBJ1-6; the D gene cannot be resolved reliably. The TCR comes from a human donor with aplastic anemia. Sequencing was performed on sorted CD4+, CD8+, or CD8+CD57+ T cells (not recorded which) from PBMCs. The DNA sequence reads TGTGCCACCAGCCATACACGGATGAGCTCCTATAATTCACCCCTCCACTTT. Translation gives CATSHTRMSSYNSPLHF.